The present entry profiles one TCR beta chain with its context. This sample is part of a study of PD-1 blockade in classical Hodgkin lymphoma. This CDR3 is built from 14 residues. The junction had 7 bases not matched to a gene; V was cut back by 5 bases and J by 9 bases. Looked up from germline, CDR1 is SGHVS and CDR2 is FQNEAQ. All the patients suffered relapse after autologous stem cell transplantation, and brentuximab vedotin exposure differed. The method was immunoSEQ multiplex PCR; TCRdb's version includes in-frame clones alone and lacks a portion of them. There are about 58,000 clones in the sample; approximately 90% occur only once, and 8.5% to 12% lies in the top ten.

The chain is built from TRBV7-8 and TRBJ2-7; TRBD2 agrees at 13 bases. This clonotype was sampled from a human donor with classical Hodgkin lymphoma. The sequencing here drew on peripheral blood mononuclear cells (PBMCs), taken before the second cycle of nivolumab. For the CDR3, the DNA is TGTGCCAGCAGCGGACTAGCGGGAGAAGGCGGGCAGTACTTC. Translating it yields CASSGLAGEGGQYF.